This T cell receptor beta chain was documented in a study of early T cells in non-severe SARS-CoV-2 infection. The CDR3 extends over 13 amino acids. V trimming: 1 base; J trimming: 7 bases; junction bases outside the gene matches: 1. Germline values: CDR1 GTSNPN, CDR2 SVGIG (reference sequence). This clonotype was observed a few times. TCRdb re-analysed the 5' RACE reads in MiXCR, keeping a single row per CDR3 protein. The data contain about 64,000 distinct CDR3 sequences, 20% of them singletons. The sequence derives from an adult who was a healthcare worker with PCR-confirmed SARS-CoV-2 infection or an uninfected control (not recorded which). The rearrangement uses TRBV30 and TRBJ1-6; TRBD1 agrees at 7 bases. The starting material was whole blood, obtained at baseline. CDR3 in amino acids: CAWSGDRNSPLHF. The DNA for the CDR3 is TGTGCCTGGAGTGGGGACAGAAATTCACCCCTCCACTTT.